Here is one T cell receptor beta chain with its context. Assay: immunoSEQ multiplex PCR; the TCRdb copy retains only in-frame clones and omits some. This sample has 400,000 to 450,000 clones, with 89% found just once. This entry belongs to a study of blood T cell repertoires in COVID-19. Study-level information: Sample material is recorded as cDNA or gDNA derived from T cells, B-cell-depleted T cells, or PBMCs.

Enrolment of Seattle patients took place during active infection, and they were followed longitudinally. Trimming took off 0 bases at V and 0 bases at J, with 11 bases between the two ends. The CDR3 loop spans 16 amino acids. Germline V gene data show CDR1 as SGHRS and CDR2 as YFSETQ. The source material was peripheral blood. The origin of this receptor is a woman in her thirties or forties with COVID-19, enrolled during active disease. V and J are TRBV5-1 and TRBJ2-3; maybe TRBD2 (5 bases). CDR3 sequence: CASSLAPGSSTDTQYF. The CDR3 nucleotides read TGCGCCAGCAGCTTGGCCCCGGGGAGTAGCACAGATACGCAGTATTTT.